This TCR beta chain was identified during a study of monozygotic twins with inflammatory bowel disease. Findings and limits, study-wide: Cells of different T cell subtypes could not be told apart. Patient-to-patient differences in immunosuppressive treatment may have added variability to the repertoires. Among IBD patients, TCRbeta diversity (inverse Simpson) was lower than in healthy co-twins.

Each CDR3 protein gets one entry in TCRdb, which reprocessed the 5' RACE reads and gives no DNA. The sample has roughly 150,000 distinct CDR3 sequences, and its top ten clones hold roughly 1.2%. Concerning this clonotype: Antigen: not known.

CDR1 and CDR2 from the germline V gene are DFQATT and SNEGSKA (reference sequence). CDR3 size: 13 residues. This chain links TRBV20-1 with TRBJ1-5; checking the TCRdb D call of TRBD1 is not possible without DNA. The sequence was collected from a human donor with ulcerative colitis or Crohn's disease, or a healthy co-twin of an affected twin (not recorded which). The sequencing sample was made of blood. CDR3 loop: CSARVAGTQPQHF.